This section outlines one TCR beta chain sequence together with its context. Its antigen remains unknown. The source of the sample is a study of T-cell memory formation after mild COVID-19. Study observations and caveats: The pre-infection memory compartment contained some responding clones, suggesting cross-reactive memory joined.

TCRdb ran MiXCR on the 5' RACE reads and lists one entry per CDR3 protein. The table has around 260,000 distinct CDR3 sequences, roughly 16% seen once. The germline V gene encodes CDR1 LNHDA and CDR2 SQIVND (reference sequence). This CDR3 has 12 residues. The V gene lost 10 bases and the J gene lost 3 bases, with 12 bases spanning the gap. The TCR originated in a man aged 18 to 35 who had mild COVID-19 (a few samples of this study predate the infection). Cell type and time point are not known. The chain has TRBV19 and TRBJ1-1; D call uncertain. The sample was PBMCs or a T cell subset sorted from them (not recorded which). CDR3 in amino acids: CATGGDYTEAFF. In DNA, the CDR3 is TGTGCCACCGGCGGAGACTACACTGAAGCTTTCTTT.